The TCR beta chain under discussion was sequenced for a study of blood T cell repertoires in COVID-19 (dated by TCRdb to between 2020 and 2021). Background on the whole study: Collaborator samples came from the United States, Italy and Spain and covered acute and convalescent phases of COVID-19. The prospective study material was composed of cDNA or gDNA derived from T cells, B-cell-depleted T cells, or PBMCs. Deeply sampled blood TCRbeta repertoires from subjects exposed to, actively infected with, or recovered from COVID-19 were included in the dataset. The repertoires were made available in a free public database intended to serve as a resource for research on the immune response to SARS-CoV-2. Samples were obtained from the ongoing ImmuneRACE study (first 160 participants) and from 1,000 to 1,500 subjects provided by 6 global collaborators. The sample metadata nearly always contained a de-identified subject ID, COVID-19 status, age in years and sex. Where available, HLA class I and class II types were taken from metadata supplied by the sample provider and were not determined by assay-based typing.

Details on this clone: Its antigen specificity is not known. The input lacks base qualities; no much larger clone sits a single base away.

Each collaborating institution followed its own protocols to collect whole blood in K2EDTA tubes. For TCRbeta analysis, collaborator samples were shipped as frozen whole blood, as isolated PBMCs, or as DNA extracted from either sample type. As encoded in the germline V gene, CDR1 is SGHAT while CDR2 is FQNNGV. V is pruned by 6 bases and J by 11 bases, leaving 17 bases of the junction without a gene match. Including cysteine and phenylalanine, the CDR3 has 16 amino acids. The CDR3 DNA has 48 bases and is translated from base 1. Points the paper makes about the study in general: How much clinical and demographic metadata was included differed by source and by participant, and the metadata was provided uncurated.

The immunoSEQ Assay, a bias-controlled multiplex PCR, was used to amplify TCRbeta CDR3 regions from genomic DNA. For the original study's pipeline: Within the assay, amplification of reference gene primers was used to estimate how many nucleated cells each sample contained. To quantify the absolute abundance of each unique TCRbeta CDR3 rearrangement, sequence reads were collapsed and filtered. For each sample, productive Simpson clonality was calculated as the square root of Simpson's diversity index across productive rearrangements. In its TCRdb copy, this immuneACCESS table keeps in-frame sequences only and misses some clones. Where compared with another copy, unresolved V genes explain less than half of these, and the others have no known cause. V, J and clone size are those of that table, while D and trimming were read from the DNA. In this sample the table shows around 190,000 clones, 84% of which occur a single time. About 12% of the sample rests with the top ten.

Material: peripheral blood. The receptor was isolated from a human donor in a cohort sampled during active COVID-19. The V and J genes are TRBV11-2 and TRBJ1-1, and 11 junction bases match TRBD1. The sequenced DNA: TGTGCCAGCAGTCACCTCGGACAGGGGGCCATATATGGGGCTTTCTTT. This codes for CASSHLGQGAIYGAFF.